This T cell receptor (beta chain) was found in a study of beta chain features in type 1 diabetes. Losses at the gene ends were 4 bases for V and 8 bases for J; bases not matched to a gene: 13. The CDR3 runs to 17 residues. Germline-derived CDR1 and CDR2 are SGHRS and YFSETQ. Reverse transcribing all isolated RNA meant expressed TCRB transcripts were sequenced. Around 3.57 million reads was the average for naive, central memory and regulatory T cell samples. TCRdb's table, derived via immunoSEQ multiplex PCR, lists solely in-frame clones and lacks some. The sample holds about 40,000 clones; around 64% are singletons and the top ten take over 2%.

The sample taken for sequencing was Tregs from blood. This sequence was found in a woman in her 30s in good health. V is TRBV5-1 and J is TRBJ2-4; 12 nucleotides line up with TRBD1. CDR3: CASSKDSGQGAVDIQYF. The CDR3 DNA follows: TGCGCCAGCAGCAAAGACTCGGGACAGGGGGCCGTGGACATTCAGTACTTC.